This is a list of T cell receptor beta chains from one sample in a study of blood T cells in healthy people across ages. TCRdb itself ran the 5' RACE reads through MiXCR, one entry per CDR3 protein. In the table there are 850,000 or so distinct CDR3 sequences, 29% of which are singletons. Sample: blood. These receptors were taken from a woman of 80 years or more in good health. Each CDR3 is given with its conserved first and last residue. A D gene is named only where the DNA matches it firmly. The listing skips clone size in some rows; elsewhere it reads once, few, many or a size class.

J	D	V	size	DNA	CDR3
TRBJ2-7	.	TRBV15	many	TGTGCCACCAGCAGAGAAGGCGGGGTCTCCTACGAGCAGTACTTC	CATSREGGVSYEQYF
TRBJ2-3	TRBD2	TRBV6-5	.	TGTGTCAGCAGCTTTAGCGGGGGGGCCACAGATACGCAGTATTTT	CVSSFSGGATDTQYF
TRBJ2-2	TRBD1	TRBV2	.	TGTGCCAGCAGTGAACCTACAGGGGGTAGCGGGGAGCTGTTTTTT	CASSEPTGGSGELFF
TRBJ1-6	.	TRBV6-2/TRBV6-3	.	TGTGCCAGCAGTTACAACGGCCTGGGGAATTCACCCCTCCACTTT	CASSYNGLGNSPLHF
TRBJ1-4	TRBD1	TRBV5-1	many	TGCGCCAGCAGCGAATCCGGGACAGATAATGAAAAACTGTTTTTT	CASSESGTDNEKLFF
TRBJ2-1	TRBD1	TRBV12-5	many	TGTGCTAGTGGCCCAGAACCAGGGGGTGGCAATGAGCAGTTCTTC	CASGPEPGGGNEQFF
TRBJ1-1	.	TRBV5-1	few	TGCGCCAGCAGCTTGACCCCTGGGGTGGAAGCTTTCTTT	CASSLTPGVEAFF
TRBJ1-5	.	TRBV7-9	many	TGTGCCAGCAGCTTAGCGGGGGAGGGACCCCAGCATTTT	CASSLAGEGPQHF
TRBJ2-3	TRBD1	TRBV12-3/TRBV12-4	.	TGTGCCAGCAGTGCCCGACAGGGGCGGAGAGTAAATACGCAGTATTTT	CASSARQGRRVNTQYF
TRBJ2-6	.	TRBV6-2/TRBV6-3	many	TGTGCCAGCACGAGGGACGCTGGGGCCAACGTCCTGACTTTC	CASTRDAGANVLTF
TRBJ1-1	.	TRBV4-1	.	TGCGCCAGCAGCCCAAGATTAGGGGTCGCCTCTAACACTGAAGCTTTCTTT	CASSPRLGVASNTEAFF
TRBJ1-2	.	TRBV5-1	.	TGCGCCAGCAGCGGTGGGGATGGGGGTTTAGCTGGCTACACCTTC	CASSGGDGGLAGYTF
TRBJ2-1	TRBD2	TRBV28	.	TGTGCCAGCAGTCCCCCCCTGGGTAGCGGGGCTAGGGATGAGCAGTTCTTC	CASSPPLGSGARDEQFF
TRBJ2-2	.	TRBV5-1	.	TGCGCCAGCAGCCCAGGGGCGGGATACACCGGGGAGCTGTTTTTT	CASSPGAGYTGELFF
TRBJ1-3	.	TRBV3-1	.	TGTGCCAGCAGCCAAGTAGATACGACTGGAAACACCATATATTTT	CASSQVDTTGNTIYF
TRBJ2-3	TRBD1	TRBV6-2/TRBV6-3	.	TGTGCCAGCAGACTATCCCAGGGACAGCACACAGATACGCAGTATTTT	CASRLSQGQHTDTQYF
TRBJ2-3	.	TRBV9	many	TGTGCCAGCACCCTCCTCGGCAGGAACACAGATACGCAGTATTTT	CASTLLGRNTDTQYF
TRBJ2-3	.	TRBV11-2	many	TGTGCCAGCAGCCCTAGACCGGGCAGGGCAGATACGCAGTATTTT	CASSPRPGRADTQYF
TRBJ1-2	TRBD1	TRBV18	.	TGTGCCAGCTCACCCCTGGACAGGGGGCATGGCTACACCTTC	CASSPLDRGHGYTF
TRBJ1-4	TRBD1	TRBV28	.	TGTGCCAGCAGTTTGGGGACAGGGGGCGAATTCGGGGAAAAACTGTTTTTT	CASSLGTGGEFGEKLFF
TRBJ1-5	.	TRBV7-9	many	TGTGCCAGCAGCTTTGGGGGGTCACTTCAGCCCCAGCATTTT	CASSFGGSLQPQHF
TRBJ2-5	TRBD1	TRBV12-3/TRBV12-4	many	TGTGCCAGCACCGCGACAGGGCGGGCGGAGACCCAGTACTTC	CASTATGRAETQYF
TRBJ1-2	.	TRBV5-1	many	TGCGCCAGCAGCTTGGCCGCGGCGGGGAACTATGGCTACACCTTC	CASSLAAAGNYGYTF
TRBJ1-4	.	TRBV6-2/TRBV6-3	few	TGTGCCAGCAGTTACTCTGGTTTACAGGGAGCCGGAAAACTGTTTTTT	CASSYSGLQGAGKLFF
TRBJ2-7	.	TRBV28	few	TGTGCCAGCAGTCCGATCCCATGGGGGGGCCCTGACCTTTACGAGCAGTACTTC	CASSPIPWGGPDLYEQYF
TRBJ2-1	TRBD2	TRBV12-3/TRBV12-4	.	TGTGCCAGCAGCTTAGTAACGACTAGCGGGGGCTACAATGAGCAGTTCTTC	CASSLVTTSGGYNEQFF
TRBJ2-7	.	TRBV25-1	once	TGTGCCAGCTACTCCGGGACTCTTCCCTACGAGCAGTACTTC	CASYSGTLPYEQYF
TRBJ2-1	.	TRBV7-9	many	TGTGCCAGCAGCCCCCGGGGTGCTAGCTCCTACAATGAGCAGTTCTTC	CASSPRGASSYNEQFF
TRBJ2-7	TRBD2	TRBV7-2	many	TGTGCCAGCAGCTTATCAAGACTAGCGGGTGAATACGAGCAGTACTTC	CASSLSRLAGEYEQYF
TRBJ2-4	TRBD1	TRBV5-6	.	TGTGCCAGCAGCCGCTTGGGACAGGGGGTTGTGGACATTCAGTACTTC	CASSRLGQGVVDIQYF
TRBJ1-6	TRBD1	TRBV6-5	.	TGTGCCAGCAGTTACGGACAGGGGCGAAGTTCACCCCTCCACTTT	CASSYGQGRSSPLHF